This TCR beta chain was profiled in a study of T cell responses to AZD1222 COVID-19 vaccine. The study, taken as a whole, reports: Spike regions recognized by vaccine-associated CD4 TCRs spanned the protein, led by 160-218 and 743-854. No repertoire was sampled before or during the peak T cell response, only after it. Baseline antibody screening turned up just a handful of seropositive AZD1222 recipients.

Clones were read by immunoSEQ multiplex PCR, and TCRdb kept only the in-frame ones, dropping some. This table has about 110,000 clones, roughly 90% appearing once. Trimming pared 6 bases from V and 5 bases from J, leaving 12 bases between. The CDR3 contains 14 residues. From germline, CDR1 is SGDLS and CDR2 YYNGEE. Concerning this clone itself: Its antigen remains unidentified.

The receptor was isolated from an adult in good health. The chain is built from TRBV9 and TRBJ1-6; D is possibly TRBD1 (5 bases). The sequencing used peripheral blood, collected on day 0 of AZD1222 vaccination. In DNA, the CDR3 is TGTGCCAGCACTACCGGACATAATAATTCACCCCTCCACTTT. Amino acid sequence: CASTTGHNNSPLHF.